This TCR beta chain was recorded in a study of T cell clonotyping in hematopoietic cell transplantation. Trimming removed 3 bases from V and 4 bases from J, with 10 bases in between. This CDR3 spans 13 amino acids. Germline V gene sequence: CDR1 SGDLS, CDR2 YYNGEE. Produced via immunoSEQ multiplex PCR; TCRdb's table is partial and in-frame only. Of tens of thousands of clones in the sample, 94% were seen once. To note about this clone: Antigen unknown.

Findings and caveats of the study: Pathologically expanded recipient clonotypes increased progressively from day 30 to day 180 as diversity fell. Broader posttransplant TCR repertoire diversity was predicted by graft donor and pretransplant recipient Inverse Simpson Index values. CD4 and CD8 repertoire contributions could not be separated without sorting.

The chain combines TRBV9 with TRBJ1-2; D is perhaps TRBD1 (5 bases). The sample taken for sequencing was peripheral blood mononuclear cells. The clonotype was recovered from a woman between 50 and 59 years old in good health. Some clones in this sample may be carry-over from other donors' samples. For the CDR3, the DNA is TGTGCCAGCAGCGGATCAGGGTCCTATGGCTACACCTTC. It specifies CASSGSGSYGYTF.